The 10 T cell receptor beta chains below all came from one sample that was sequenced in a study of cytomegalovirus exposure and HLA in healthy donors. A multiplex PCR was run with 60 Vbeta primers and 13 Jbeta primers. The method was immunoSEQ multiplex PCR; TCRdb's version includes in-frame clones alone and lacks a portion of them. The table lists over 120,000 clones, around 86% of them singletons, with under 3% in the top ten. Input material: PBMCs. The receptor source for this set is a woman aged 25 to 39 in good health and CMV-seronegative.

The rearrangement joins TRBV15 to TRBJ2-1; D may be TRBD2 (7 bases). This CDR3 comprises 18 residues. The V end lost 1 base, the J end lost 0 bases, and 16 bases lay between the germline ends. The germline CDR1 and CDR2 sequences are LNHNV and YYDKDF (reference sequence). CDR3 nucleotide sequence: TGTGCCACCAGCAGAGGAGGGGGGGGTACCAGCTCCTACAATGAGCAGTTCTTC. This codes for CATSRGGGGTSSYNEQFF.

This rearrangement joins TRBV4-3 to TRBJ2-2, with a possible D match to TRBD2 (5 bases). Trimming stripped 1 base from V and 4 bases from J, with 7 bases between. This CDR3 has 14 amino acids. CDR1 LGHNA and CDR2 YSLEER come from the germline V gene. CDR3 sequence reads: CASSQVRGTGELFF. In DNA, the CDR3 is TGCGCCAGCAGCCAAGTTCGGGGCACCGGGGAGCTGTTTTTT.

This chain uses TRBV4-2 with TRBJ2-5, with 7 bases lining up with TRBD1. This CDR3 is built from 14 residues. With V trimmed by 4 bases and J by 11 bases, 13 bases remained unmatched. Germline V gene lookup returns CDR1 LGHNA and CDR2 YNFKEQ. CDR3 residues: CASSLEHQGDEQYF. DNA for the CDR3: TGTGCCAGCAGCCTAGAACATCAGGGGGATGAGCAGTACTTC.

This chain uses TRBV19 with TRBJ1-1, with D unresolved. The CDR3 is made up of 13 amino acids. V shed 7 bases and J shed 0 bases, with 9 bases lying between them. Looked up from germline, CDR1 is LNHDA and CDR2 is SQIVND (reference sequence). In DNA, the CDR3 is TGTGCCAGTACCAACACCATGAACACTGAAGCTTTCTTT. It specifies CASTNTMNTEAFF. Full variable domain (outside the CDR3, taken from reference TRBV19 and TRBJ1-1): DGGITQSPKYLFRKEGQNVTLSCEQNLNHDAMYWYRQDPGQGLRLIYYSQIVNDFQKGDIAEGYSVSREKKESFPLTVTSAQKNPTAFYLCASTNTMNTEAFFGQGTRLTVV.

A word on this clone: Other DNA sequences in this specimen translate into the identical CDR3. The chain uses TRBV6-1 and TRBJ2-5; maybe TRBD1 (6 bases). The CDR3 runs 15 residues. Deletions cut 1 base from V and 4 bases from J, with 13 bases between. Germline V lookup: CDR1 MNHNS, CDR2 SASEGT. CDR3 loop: CASSEDRDNGETQYF. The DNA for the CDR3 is TGTGCCAGCAGTGAAGACAGGGACAATGGAGAGACCCAGTACTTC.

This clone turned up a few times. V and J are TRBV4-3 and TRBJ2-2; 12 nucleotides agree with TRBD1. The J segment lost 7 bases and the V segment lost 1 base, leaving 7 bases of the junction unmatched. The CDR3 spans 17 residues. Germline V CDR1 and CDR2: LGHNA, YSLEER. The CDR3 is CASSQGGGQGAGGELFF. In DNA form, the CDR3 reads TGCGCCAGCAGCCAAGGGGGGGGACAGGGGGCTGGCGGGGAGCTGTTTTTT.

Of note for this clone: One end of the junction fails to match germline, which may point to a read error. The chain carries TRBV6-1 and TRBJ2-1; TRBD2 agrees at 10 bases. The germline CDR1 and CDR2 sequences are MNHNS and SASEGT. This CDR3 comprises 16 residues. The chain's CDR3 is CASSEDSSGSMNEQLF. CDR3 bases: TGTGCCAGCAGTGAAGATTCTAGCGGGAGTATGAATGAGCAGCTCTTC.

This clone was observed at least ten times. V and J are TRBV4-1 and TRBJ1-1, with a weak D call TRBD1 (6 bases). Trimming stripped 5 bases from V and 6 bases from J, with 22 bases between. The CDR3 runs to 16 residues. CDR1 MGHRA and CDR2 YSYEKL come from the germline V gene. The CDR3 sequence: CASSFTREGHSPEAFF. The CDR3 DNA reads TGCGCCAGCAGCTTCACCCGGGAGGGACATAGCCCTGAAGCTTTCTTT.

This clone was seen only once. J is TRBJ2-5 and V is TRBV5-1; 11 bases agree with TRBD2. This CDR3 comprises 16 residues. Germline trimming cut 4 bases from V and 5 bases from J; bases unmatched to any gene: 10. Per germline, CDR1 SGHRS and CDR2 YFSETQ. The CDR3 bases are TGCGCCAGCAGCCGAGGACTAGCGGGTGATAGGGAGACCCAGTACTTC. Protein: CASSRGLAGDRETQYF.

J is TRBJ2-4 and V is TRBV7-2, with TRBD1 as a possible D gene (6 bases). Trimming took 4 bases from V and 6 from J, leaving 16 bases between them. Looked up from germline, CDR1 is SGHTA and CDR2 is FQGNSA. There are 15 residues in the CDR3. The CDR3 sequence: CASSYSRTESNIQYF. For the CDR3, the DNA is TGTGCCAGCAGCTACTCCCGGACAGAATCAAACATTCAGTACTTC.